These T cell receptor beta chains were read from a single sample in a study of early T cells in non-severe SARS-CoV-2 infection. TCRdb itself ran the 5' RACE reads through MiXCR, one entry per CDR3 protein. The sample lists about 40,000 distinct CDR3 sequences; 6% to 9.5% were seen once. Sequencing used whole blood, obtained at baseline. Receptors originate from an adult who was a healthcare worker with PCR-confirmed SARS-CoV-2 infection or an uninfected control (not recorded which). The CDR3 runs from the conserved cysteine through the conserved F or W. D genes are given only for firm matches. Rows may omit the clone size; those that give it use once, few, many or a size class.

v_call: TRBV11-2
d_call: NA
j_call: TRBJ2-3
clone_size: NA
cdr3_aa: CASSLSGGGLTQYF
cdr3_nt: TGTGCCAGCAGCTTAAGTGGGGGGGGCCTTACGCAGTATTTT

v_call: TRBV11-2
d_call: TRBD2
j_call: TRBJ2-5
clone_size: NA
cdr3_aa: CASRQNPTSGGTRETQYF
cdr3_nt: TGTGCCAGCAGACAAAACCCCACTAGCGGGGGGACGAGGGAGACCCAGTACTTC

v_call: TRBV14
d_call: NA
j_call: TRBJ2-4
clone_size: NA
cdr3_aa: CASSQSQGRYNIQYF
cdr3_nt: TGTGCCAGCAGCCAGTCGCAGGGGAGGTACAACATTCAGTACTTC

v_call: TRBV5-1
d_call: TRBD1
j_call: TRBJ2-7
clone_size: many
cdr3_aa: CASSLAFKDRTYEQYF
cdr3_nt: TGCGCCAGCAGCTTGGCCTTTAAGGACAGGACCTACGAGCAGTACTTC

v_call: TRBV11-2
d_call: NA
j_call: TRBJ2-5
clone_size: many
cdr3_aa: CASSLDGAGETQYF
cdr3_nt: TGTGCCAGCAGCTTAGACGGGGCAGGCGAGACCCAGTACTTC

v_call: TRBV18
d_call: NA
j_call: TRBJ1-1
clone_size: NA
cdr3_aa: CASSLGTANTEAFF
cdr3_nt: TGTGCCAGCTCACTTGGGACGGCCAACACTGAAGCTTTCTTT

v_call: TRBV12-3/TRBV12-4
d_call: NA
j_call: TRBJ1-2
clone_size: many
cdr3_aa: CASSLGTAYYGYTF
cdr3_nt: TGTGCCAGCAGTTTAGGCACAGCCTACTATGGCTACACCTTC

v_call: TRBV20-1
d_call: TRBD1
j_call: TRBJ2-7
clone_size: NA
cdr3_aa: CSASGQALSYEQYF
cdr3_nt: TGCAGTGCTTCTGGACAGGCTCTCTCCTACGAGCAGTACTTC

v_call: TRBV4-3
d_call: NA
j_call: TRBJ1-4
clone_size: NA
cdr3_aa: CASSQDLSDREKLFF
cdr3_nt: TGCGCCAGCAGCCAAGACCTGAGTGATCGAGAAAAACTGTTTTTT

v_call: TRBV9
d_call: NA
j_call: TRBJ2-7
clone_size: many
cdr3_aa: CASSVSPTSTYEQYF
cdr3_nt: TGTGCCAGCAGCGTAAGCCCCACCTCCACCTACGAGCAGTACTTC

v_call: TRBV6-6
d_call: NA
j_call: TRBJ1-6
clone_size: many
cdr3_aa: CASSPRGAGGSPLHF
cdr3_nt: TGTGCCAGCAGTCCCAGGGGAGCGGGGGGTTCACCCCTCCACTTT

v_call: TRBV20-1
d_call: NA
j_call: TRBJ1-1
clone_size: once
cdr3_aa: CSARRTVNTEAFF
cdr3_nt: TGCAGTGCTAGGAGGACGGTGAACACTGAAGCTTTCTTT

v_call: TRBV13
d_call: NA
j_call: TRBJ2-3
clone_size: medium-sized
cdr3_aa: CASSPHRDTQYF
cdr3_nt: TGTGCCAGCAGCCCCCATCGAGATACGCAGTATTTT

v_call: TRBV27
d_call: NA
j_call: TRBJ2-7
clone_size: NA
cdr3_aa: CASSPRGADRTYEQYF
cdr3_nt: TGTGCCAGCAGTCCGAGGGGGGCCGATCGAACCTACGAGCAGTACTTC

v_call: TRBV12-3/TRBV12-4
d_call: TRBD2
j_call: TRBJ2-3
clone_size: few
cdr3_aa: CASSPGLAGFTDTQYF
cdr3_nt: TGTGCCAGCAGCCCGGGACTAGCGGGGTTCACAGATACGCAGTATTTT

v_call: TRBV2
d_call: TRBD1
j_call: TRBJ2-2
clone_size: NA
cdr3_aa: CASSGPDRGYTGELFF
cdr3_nt: TGTGCCAGCAGTGGCCCGGACAGGGGGTACACCGGGGAGCTGTTTTTT

v_call: TRBV7-3
d_call: TRBD2
j_call: TRBJ2-2
clone_size: NA
cdr3_aa: CASSPRGGPNTGELFF
cdr3_nt: TGTGCCAGCAGCCCCCGCGGGGGTCCGAACACCGGGGAGCTGTTTTTT

v_call: TRBV6-4
d_call: NA
j_call: TRBJ2-1
clone_size: few
cdr3_aa: CASSDGLHNEQFF
cdr3_nt: TGTGCCAGCAGTGACGGGCTCCACAATGAGCAGTTCTTC

v_call: TRBV10-3
d_call: TRBD2
j_call: TRBJ2-3
clone_size: NA
cdr3_aa: CAIRASGILTTQYF
cdr3_nt: TGTGCCATCAGGGCTAGCGGGATACTCACTACGCAGTATTTT

v_call: TRBV2
d_call: NA
j_call: TRBJ2-7
clone_size: few
cdr3_aa: CASSEDDGTYEQYF
cdr3_nt: TGTGCCAGCAGTGAAGATGACGGAACCTACGAGCAGTACTTC

v_call: TRBV16
d_call: TRBD1
j_call: TRBJ1-4
clone_size: many
cdr3_aa: CASSLGTGEKLFF
cdr3_nt: TGTGCCAGCAGCCTAGGGACAGGCGAGAAACTGTTTTTT

v_call: TRBV30
d_call: NA
j_call: TRBJ2-2
clone_size: few
cdr3_aa: CAWTGWGGGELFF
cdr3_nt: TGTGCCTGGACTGGTTGGGGTGGCGGGGAGCTGTTTTTT

v_call: TRBV6-5
d_call: TRBD2
j_call: TRBJ2-1
clone_size: NA
cdr3_aa: CASSLGAGAYNEQFF
cdr3_nt: TGTGCCAGCAGTCTGGGTGCGGGAGCCTACAATGAGCAGTTCTTC

v_call: TRBV6-1
d_call: NA
j_call: TRBJ2-7
clone_size: many
cdr3_aa: CASSGLGGPSGEDEQYF
cdr3_nt: TGTGCCAGCAGTGGCCTCGGAGGACCCAGTGGAGAGGACGAGCAGTACTTC

v_call: TRBV2
d_call: TRBD1
j_call: TRBJ2-1
clone_size: few
cdr3_aa: CASSEIGFGTGRGNEQFF
cdr3_nt: TGTGCCAGCAGTGAAATTGGTTTCGGGACAGGGAGGGGCAATGAGCAGTTCTTC

v_call: TRBV7-2
d_call: NA
j_call: TRBJ2-3
clone_size: few
cdr3_aa: CASGSGSAGTQYF
cdr3_nt: TGTGCCAGCGGGTCGGGCTCGGCGGGTACGCAGTATTTT

v_call: TRBV28
d_call: TRBD1
j_call: TRBJ1-4
clone_size: few
cdr3_aa: CASSPGQGVVKLFF
cdr3_nt: TGTGCCAGCAGTCCTGGACAGGGGGTGGTAAAACTGTTTTTT

v_call: TRBV5-4
d_call: TRBD1
j_call: TRBJ2-1
clone_size: few
cdr3_aa: CASSPVPPTGVKGDEQFF
cdr3_nt: TGTGCCAGCAGCCCCGTCCCCCCAACAGGGGTTAAGGGCGATGAGCAGTTCTTC

v_call: TRBV7-2
d_call: TRBD1
j_call: TRBJ1-1
clone_size: few
cdr3_aa: CASSLRTGGGREAFF
cdr3_nt: TGTGCCAGCAGCCTGAGGACAGGGGGAGGCCGTGAAGCTTTCTTT

v_call: TRBV5-1
d_call: NA
j_call: TRBJ2-5
clone_size: many
cdr3_aa: CASSAGTQETQYF
cdr3_nt: TGCGCCAGCAGCGCCGGGACTCAAGAGACCCAGTACTTC

v_call: TRBV5-5
d_call: NA
j_call: TRBJ2-2
clone_size: NA
cdr3_aa: CASSSRKGESNTGELFF
cdr3_nt: TGTGCCAGCAGCTCCCGTAAGGGAGAATCGAACACCGGGGAGCTGTTTTTT

v_call: TRBV20-1
d_call: TRBD2
j_call: TRBJ2-3
clone_size: many
cdr3_aa: CSARSPSGGDTDTQYF
cdr3_nt: TGCAGTGCTAGAAGTCCTAGCGGGGGGGACACAGATACGCAGTATTTT

v_call: TRBV27
d_call: TRBD1
j_call: TRBJ1-2
clone_size: many
cdr3_aa: CASSSTGNGYTF
cdr3_nt: TGTGCCAGCAGTTCGACAGGGAATGGCTACACCTTC

v_call: TRBV5-1
d_call: TRBD1
j_call: TRBJ1-1
clone_size: few
cdr3_aa: CASSLGQGLSEAFF
cdr3_nt: TGCGCCAGCAGCTTGGGACAGGGGTTATCTGAAGCTTTCTTT

v_call: TRBV18
d_call: NA
j_call: TRBJ1-5
clone_size: many
cdr3_aa: CASSPLPGDGNQPQHF
cdr3_nt: TGTGCCAGCTCACCACTCCCAGGGGACGGCAATCAGCCCCAGCATTTT

v_call: TRBV20-1
d_call: TRBD1
j_call: TRBJ1-2
clone_size: NA
cdr3_aa: CSARPSSGQGFGYTF
cdr3_nt: TGCAGTGCTAGACCAAGTTCGGGACAGGGTTTCGGCTACACCTTC

v_call: TRBV20-1
d_call: TRBD1
j_call: TRBJ1-1
clone_size: NA
cdr3_aa: CSASEGQGAFF
cdr3_nt: TGCAGTGCTAGTGAGGGACAGGGAGCTTTCTTT

v_call: TRBV7-2
d_call: NA
j_call: TRBJ2-4
clone_size: many
cdr3_aa: CASIGQVGGGIAKNIQYF
cdr3_nt: TGTGCCAGCATCGGACAGGTCGGGGGCGGAATAGCCAAAAACATTCAGTACTTC

v_call: TRBV18
d_call: NA
j_call: TRBJ1-1
clone_size: many
cdr3_aa: CASSPVTAQGLNTEAFF
cdr3_nt: TGTGCCAGCTCACCAGTGACCGCTCAAGGTCTGAACACTGAAGCTTTCTTT

v_call: TRBV11-2
d_call: TRBD1
j_call: TRBJ2-5
clone_size: NA
cdr3_aa: CASSLGTGYQETQYF
cdr3_nt: TGTGCCAGCAGCTTAGGGACAGGGTACCAAGAGACCCAGTACTTC

v_call: TRBV7-8
d_call: TRBD2
j_call: TRBJ2-5
clone_size: hyperexpanded
cdr3_aa: CASSLVGTSGGQYQETQYF
cdr3_nt: TGTGCCAGCAGCTTAGTTGGGACTAGCGGGGGCCAGTACCAAGAGACCCAGTACTTC

v_call: TRBV27
d_call: NA
j_call: TRBJ1-2
clone_size: few
cdr3_aa: CASSFSNKNYGYTF
cdr3_nt: TGTGCCAGCAGTTTCTCTAACAAGAACTATGGCTACACCTTC

v_call: TRBV29-1
d_call: NA
j_call: TRBJ1-5
clone_size: medium-sized
cdr3_aa: CSVSDGILGGQPQHF
cdr3_nt: TGCAGCGTTAGCGACGGGATCCTCGGTGGTCAGCCCCAGCATTTT

v_call: TRBV4-1
d_call: TRBD2
j_call: TRBJ2-2
clone_size: few
cdr3_aa: CASSRYPSGGVANTGELFF
cdr3_nt: TGCGCCAGCAGCCGATACCCTAGCGGGGGAGTAGCGAACACCGGGGAGCTGTTTTTT

v_call: TRBV5-1
d_call: NA
j_call: TRBJ2-7
clone_size: NA
cdr3_aa: CASSEALGEQYF
cdr3_nt: TGCGCCAGCAGCGAAGCCTTGGGCGAGCAGTACTTC

v_call: TRBV2
d_call: TRBD1
j_call: TRBJ1-5
clone_size: many
cdr3_aa: CASTSDRAINQPQHF
cdr3_nt: TGTGCCAGCACCTCGGACAGGGCGATCAATCAGCCCCAGCATTTT

v_call: TRBV20-1
d_call: NA
j_call: TRBJ1-5
clone_size: NA
cdr3_aa: CSARDSGQPYSNQPQHF
cdr3_nt: TGCAGTGCTAGAGATAGCGGACAGCCTTATAGCAATCAGCCCCAGCATTTT

v_call: TRBV7-6
d_call: NA
j_call: TRBJ2-2
clone_size: NA
cdr3_aa: CASSPFDDPGELFF
cdr3_nt: TGTGCCAGCAGCCCCTTTGACGATCCCGGGGAGCTGTTTTTT

v_call: TRBV6-2/TRBV6-3
d_call: NA
j_call: TRBJ2-1
clone_size: few
cdr3_aa: CASSSPRGPGLPNEQFF
cdr3_nt: TGTGCCAGCAGTTCCCCGAGGGGGCCGGGACTTCCCAATGAGCAGTTCTTC

v_call: TRBV12-3/TRBV12-4
d_call: TRBD1
j_call: TRBJ2-2
clone_size: many
cdr3_aa: CASSLESLQGVVTGELFF
cdr3_nt: TGTGCCAGCAGTCTCGAGTCCCTACAGGGGGTGGTCACCGGGGAGCTGTTTTTT

v_call: TRBV12-3/TRBV12-4
d_call: NA
j_call: TRBJ1-1
clone_size: NA
cdr3_aa: CASSSWGGSDTEAFF
cdr3_nt: TGTGCCAGCAGTTCCTGGGGGGGCTCGGACACTGAAGCTTTCTTT

v_call: TRBV28
d_call: TRBD1
j_call: TRBJ2-7
clone_size: medium-sized
cdr3_aa: CASSNAPGTASYEQYF
cdr3_nt: TGTGCCAGCAGTAACGCCCCCGGGACAGCCTCCTACGAGCAGTACTTC

v_call: TRBV5-1
d_call: NA
j_call: TRBJ1-6
clone_size: many
cdr3_aa: CASSPGPDRGSPLHF
cdr3_nt: TGCGCCAGCAGCCCGGGACCCGATCGTGGTTCACCCCTCCACTTT

v_call: TRBV5-4
d_call: NA
j_call: TRBJ2-1
clone_size: NA
cdr3_aa: CASSLGARASTYNEQFF
cdr3_nt: TGTGCCAGCAGCTTGGGGGCCAGGGCTTCAACGTACAATGAGCAGTTCTTC

v_call: TRBV5-5
d_call: NA
j_call: TRBJ1-4
clone_size: NA
cdr3_aa: CASSPKHGNEKLFF
cdr3_nt: TGTGCCAGCAGCCCCAAACACGGAAATGAAAAACTGTTTTTT

v_call: TRBV27
d_call: NA
j_call: TRBJ2-4
clone_size: NA
cdr3_aa: CASSSGGRGNIQYF
cdr3_nt: TGTGCCAGCAGTTCCGGGGGGCGAGGAAACATTCAGTACTTC

v_call: TRBV28
d_call: TRBD1
j_call: TRBJ2-1
clone_size: many
cdr3_aa: CASSNRGGQFF
cdr3_nt: TGTGCCAGCAGTAACAGGGGTGGGCAGTTCTTC

v_call: TRBV7-6
d_call: NA
j_call: TRBJ2-7
clone_size: few
cdr3_aa: CASSLDPGPRSEQYF
cdr3_nt: TGTGCCAGCAGCTTAGACCCGGGGCCCAGAAGCGAGCAGTACTTC

v_call: TRBV28
d_call: TRBD1
j_call: TRBJ2-7
clone_size: medium-sized
cdr3_aa: CASSRQGPYEQYF
cdr3_nt: TGTGCCAGCAGCAGACAGGGGCCCTACGAGCAGTACTTC

v_call: TRBV6-6
d_call: NA
j_call: TRBJ2-7
clone_size: NA
cdr3_aa: CASSIRRQDHYEQYF
cdr3_nt: TGTGCCAGCAGTATTCGGCGGCAAGACCACTACGAGCAGTACTTC